The clone carrying this T cell receptor beta chain has only a few counts. What it binds is unknown. In germline, CDR1 is SGHNT, CDR2 YYREEE (reference sequence). The CDR3 length is 16 residues. V was clipped by 1 base and J by 8 bases; unmatched bases: 11. These data come from a study of cytomegalovirus exposure and HLA in healthy donors. Whole-study results and caveats: Only CMV serostatus was available as immune exposure information. Exclusion as indistinguishable affected some V segments, including TRBV6-2 and TRBV6-3.

PCR was performed using 60 Vbeta and 13 Jbeta primers. Profiling relied on immunoSEQ multiplex PCR, and the TCRdb table lists in-frame clones only, not all of them. The sample carries fewer than 200,000 clones, 60% to 80% recorded once. Sequencing input: PBMCs. The sequence was obtained from a man aged 55 to 69 in good health and CMV-seronegative. The chain employs TRBV5-4 and TRBJ1-2; 10 nucleotides match TRBD1. The CDR3 is CASSLRDRGDRGGYTF. CDR3 bases: TGTGCCAGCAGCTTGAGGGACCGGGGGGACAGGGGCGGCTACACCTTC.